Listed below are T cell receptor beta chains from one sample, sequenced in a study of PD-L1 blockade in urothelial cancer. Only in-frame clones appear in the TCRdb table, and some are missing; sequencing was by immunoSEQ multiplex PCR. The sample carries under 40,000 clones, around 87% recorded once. The sequences come from PBMCs, collected around atezolizumab (anti-PD-L1) treatment. These receptors originate from a man in his fifties or sixties with urothelial cancer. Each CDR3 is given with its conserved first and last residue. A D gene is named only where the DNA matches it firmly.

j_call: TRBJ2-7; d_call: .; v_call: TRBV7-6; cdr3_nt: TGTGCCAGCAGCTTAACCCCCACAGTCGAGCAGTACTTC; cdr3_aa: CASSLTPTVEQYF
j_call: TRBJ2-1; d_call: TRBD2; v_call: TRBV7-6; cdr3_nt: TGTGCCAGCAGCTTGGGACTAGGCCTTGGGCAGTTCTTC; cdr3_aa: CASSLGLGLGQFF
j_call: TRBJ1-2; d_call: TRBD1; v_call: TRBV5-6; cdr3_nt: TGTGCCAGCAGCCGAGGGACAGTCTATGGCTACACCTTC; cdr3_aa: CASSRGTVYGYTF
j_call: TRBJ1-2; d_call: TRBD1; v_call: TRBV27; cdr3_nt: TGTGCCAGCAGTGCGACAGGGCGGGTGGGCTATGGCTACACCTTC; cdr3_aa: CASSATGRVGYGYTF
j_call: TRBJ1-1; d_call: .; v_call: TRBV7-9; cdr3_nt: TGTGCCAGCAGCTTATTTAGGTCACCTACTGGACAAAACACTGAAGCTTTCTTT; cdr3_aa: CASSLFRSPTGQNTEAFF
j_call: TRBJ2-5; d_call: TRBD1; v_call: TRBV19; cdr3_nt: TGTGCCAGTAGTAGTGGACAGGGTTCTTTCGAGACCCAGTACTTC; cdr3_aa: CASSSGQGSFETQYF
j_call: TRBJ2-3; d_call: TRBD1; v_call: TRBV4-1; cdr3_nt: TGCGCCAGCAGCCAGGGCTACCCGGGACAGGGGGTTCGCCCAGATACGCAGTATTTT; cdr3_aa: CASSQGYPGQGVRPDTQYF
j_call: TRBJ2-7; d_call: .; v_call: TRBV28; cdr3_nt: TGTGCCAGCAGAGAGACACGGACCTACGAGCAGTACTTC; cdr3_aa: CASRETRTYEQYF
j_call: TRBJ1-1; d_call: .; v_call: TRBV5-4; cdr3_nt: TGTGCCAGCAGCTTGGGCAGGAACACTGAAGCTTTCTTT; cdr3_aa: CASSLGRNTEAFF
j_call: TRBJ2-3; d_call: .; v_call: TRBV9; cdr3_nt: TGTGCCAGCAGCGTAGGGGCATCTAGCACAGATACGCAGTATTTT; cdr3_aa: CASSVGASSTDTQYF
j_call: TRBJ2-3; d_call: TRBD1; v_call: TRBV7-9; cdr3_nt: TGTGCCAGCAGTCGACAGGGGACACTCACAGATACGCAGTATTTT; cdr3_aa: CASSRQGTLTDTQYF
j_call: TRBJ2-4; d_call: .; v_call: TRBV6-5; cdr3_nt: TGTGCCAGCAGTTACTCAACAGGGGCCAAAAACATTCAGTACTTC; cdr3_aa: CASSYSTGAKNIQYF